This record looks at one T cell receptor (beta chain) sequence and its context. No antigen is known for it. The repertoire was sequenced with immunoSEQ multiplex PCR; TCRdb's copy has only in-frame clones and lacks some. This table has more than 70,000 clones, roughly 90% appearing once. The record originates from a study of Tregs in tolerant kidney transplant recipients. This CDR3 spans 16 amino acids. The germline V gene encodes CDR1 SGHAT and CDR2 FQNNGV. Germline trimming cut 8 bases from V and 4 bases from J; bases unmatched to any gene: 7. The nonmyeloablative bone marrow transplants came from related graft donors, with transient mixed chimerism. Unstimulated regulatory T cells (CD4+CD25+CD127-), CD4+CD25- non-regulatory cells, CD4 and CD8 cells were FACS-sorted from thawed PBMCs. Study observations and caveats: No direct test of biological reproducibility was done here. Activated donor B cell expansion appeared to reveal the most relevant donor-specific TCRbeta repertoire. Changing PCR primers prevented nucleotide comparison between some patients' samples.

The chain is built from TRBV11-2 and TRBJ2-2; 13 bases are a match to TRBD2. Sequences were derived from CD4+ T cells from blood (PBMCs), sampled 24 months after the transplant. The origin of this receptor is a human patient who received a combined kidney and bone marrow transplant. Some T cells may trace back to the graft donor. CDR3 region: CASAGLAGVGTGELFF. The CDR3, as DNA: TGTGCCAGCGCCGGACTAGCGGGAGTGGGCACCGGGGAGCTGTTTTTT. The complete variable domain, with remaining parts taken from reference TRBV11-2 and TRBJ2-2, reads EAGVAQSPRYKIIEKRQSVAFWCNPISGHATLYWYQQILGQGPKLLIQFQNNGVVDDSQLPKDRFSAERLKGVDSTLKIQPAKLEDSAVYLCASAGLAGVGTGELFFGEGSRLTVL.